This is a list of T cell receptor beta chains from one sample in a study of T cell responses to AZD1222 COVID-19 vaccine. Libraries were prepared by immunoSEQ multiplex PCR; TCRdb keeps only in-frame clonotypes and omits some of them. The data show some 74,000 clones, roughly 87% seen once. Sequencing was performed on peripheral blood, taken 28 days after the second AZD1222 dose. Receptor source: an adult who received the AZD1222 COVID-19 vaccine. The CDR3 runs from the conserved cysteine through the conserved F or W. The order of the fields is J gene, D gene, V gene, clone size, CDR3 DNA, CDR3 protein. D genes are given only for firm matches. Not all rows give a size; the values are once, few, many and, for expanded clones, a class.

TRBJ1-5 | . | TRBV6-1 | . | TGTGCCAGCATGGGGCAGTATCAGCCCCAGCATTTT | CASMGQYQPQHF
TRBJ1-3 | TRBD1 | TRBV4-2 | . | TGTGCCAGCAGCCAAGATGGGGGGACAGGGTTGGGAGGAAACACCATATATTTT | CASSQDGGTGLGGNTIYF
TRBJ2-3 | . | TRBV29-1 | . | TGCAGCGCCGGGACCCTATCGAGCCCAGATACGCAGTATTTT | CSAGTLSSPDTQYF
TRBJ2-7 | . | TRBV12-3/TRBV12-4 | . | TGTGCCAGCGCCCGGGAACCCTACGAGCAGTACTTC | CASAREPYEQYF
TRBJ1-1 | . | TRBV6-5 | . | TGTGCCAGCAGTACGGGGCAGCACACTGAAGCTTTCTTT | CASSTGQHTEAFF
TRBJ1-5 | . | TRBV5-1 | . | TGCGCCAGCAGCTTGGACGTTGGAGGGCATCAGCCCCAGCATTTT | CASSLDVGGHQPQHF
TRBJ2-1 | TRBD1 | TRBV18 | . | TGTGCCAGCTCACCGGGACAGGGGGCCGATGAGCAGTTCTTC | CASSPGQGADEQFF
TRBJ1-1 | . | TRBV7-9 | . | TGTGCCAGCAGCTTCGAGGGTTTCACTGAAGCTTTCTTT | CASSFEGFTEAFF
TRBJ1-1 | . | TRBV7-9 | . | TGTGCCAGCAGCTTAGAGGGAGGAGGCACTGAAGCTTTCTTT | CASSLEGGGTEAFF
TRBJ2-1 | TRBD2 | TRBV7-9 | . | TGTGCCAGCAGCGTAGGAGGGACTAGTAATGAGCAGTTCTTC | CASSVGGTSNEQFF
TRBJ2-5 | TRBD1 | TRBV7-9 | . | TGTGCCAGCAGCTCCCAGACAGGGATCGGCGAGACCCAGTACTTC | CASSSQTGIGETQYF
TRBJ1-1 | TRBD1 | TRBV7-3 | once | TGTGCCAGCAGCCTCCAGGGACAGGGGCACACTGAAGCTTTCTTT | CASSLQGQGHTEAFF
TRBJ1-2 | . | TRBV10-2 | . | TGCGCCAGCAGTGACGGCAGGGGCAATGGCTACACCTTC | CASSDGRGNGYTF
TRBJ2-3 | TRBD1 | TRBV30 | . | TGTGCCTGGAGTTTCGGACAGGCCACAGATACGCAGTATTTT | CAWSFGQATDTQYF
TRBJ2-1 | . | TRBV2 | . | TGTGCCAGAGGGGGGCAGGGGTATGAGCAGTTCTTC | CARGGQGYEQFF
TRBJ2-7 | TRBD2 | TRBV28 | . | TGTGCCAGCAGTTTTCCGCGGGAGCGCCACGAGCAGTACTTC | CASSFPRERHEQYF
TRBJ1-2 | . | TRBV7-8 | few | TGTGCCAGCAGCTTGTTTTTAGGCAGTGGAAACGGAGACTACACCTTC | CASSLFLGSGNGDYTF
TRBJ2-1 | . | TRBV3-1/TRBV3-2 | . | TGTGCCAGCAGCCAAGGTTGGGATTTTAGTCCCGATGAGCAGTTCTTC | CASSQGWDFSPDEQFF
TRBJ1-5 | . | TRBV2 | . | TGTGCCAGCAAGTTAGATAGCAATCAGCCCCAGCATTTT | CASKLDSNQPQHF
TRBJ1-3 | . | TRBV4-2 | . | TGTGCCAGCAGCCTCCAGGGTACTGGAAACACCATATATTTT | CASSLQGTGNTIYF
TRBJ1-5 | . | TRBV7-9 | . | TGTGCCAGCAGCCAAGGGACACTCCAGCCCCAGCATTTT | CASSQGTLQPQHF
TRBJ1-2 | . | TRBV2 | . | TGTGCCAGCAGTGAGGGGCAGTATGGCTACACCTTC | CASSEGQYGYTF
TRBJ1-6 | TRBD1 | TRBV2 | . | TGTGCCAGCAGTGAGCCCCGGGACAGGAATTCACCCCTCCACTTT | CASSEPRDRNSPLHF
TRBJ1-2 | . | TRBV3-1/TRBV3-2 | . | TGTGCCAGCAGCCAAGGCATCTGGACAGCTTATGGCTACACCTTC | CASSQGIWTAYGYTF
TRBJ2-7 | . | TRBV6-1 | . | TGTGCCAGCAGTGGACGACTGCACCAGGATATCTCCTACGAGCAGTACTTC | CASSGRLHQDISYEQYF
TRBJ1-1 | TRBD1 | TRBV5-6 | . | TGTGCCAGCAGCTTGGCCAGGAGACAGGGAGTTGGGAACACTGAAGCTTTCTTT | CASSLARRQGVGNTEAFF
TRBJ2-3 | TRBD1 | TRBV19 | . | TGTGCCAGTAATTCGAGACAGGGTTATCATACGCAGTATTTT | CASNSRQGYHTQYF
TRBJ1-4 | . | TRBV7-8 | . | TGTGCCAGCAGCTTAAGGTCTACGTTGGCCCTACTATCAACTAATGAAAAACTGTTTTTT | CASSLRSTLALLSTNEKLFF
TRBJ1-1 | . | TRBV7-3 | . | TGTGCCAGCAGCTTAGGGGCGGTGAACACTGAAGCTTTCTTT | CASSLGAVNTEAFF
TRBJ2-6 | . | TRBV6-5 | . | TGTGCCAGCAATGCCGGGGGCTCTGGGGCCAACGTCCTGACTTTC | CASNAGGSGANVLTF
TRBJ2-7 | . | TRBV27 | . | TGTGCCAGCAGTTTATCGGACACGGCTGGGGAGCAGTACTTC | CASSLSDTAGEQYF
TRBJ1-2 | . | TRBV27 | . | TGTGCCAGCAGTTTAGGCCGGGCAGGGAGTAATGGCTACACCTTC | CASSLGRAGSNGYTF
TRBJ1-4 | . | TRBV5-1 | . | TGCGCCAGCAGCTTGGGGGGGACTGATAATGAAAAACTGTTTTTT | CASSLGGTDNEKLFF
TRBJ2-2 | . | TRBV2 | . | TGTGCCAGCAGTGAATCCCTTTCGGGCTACGGGGAGCTGTTTTTT | CASSESLSGYGELFF
TRBJ1-6 | . | TRBV3-1/TRBV3-2 | . | TGTGCCAGCAGCCAAGATGCCAGGGGCGGCATGCCCCTCCACTTT | CASSQDARGGMPLHF
TRBJ1-2 | . | TRBV6-5 | . | TGTGCCAGCAGTTACTCGAGTACGTCCGCCAACTATGGCTACACCTTC | CASSYSSTSANYGYTF
TRBJ2-1 | . | TRBV7-9 | few | TGTGCCAGCAGCCCACCGGGACTCTTCGGCGGGGATGAGCAGTTCTTC | CASSPPGLFGGDEQFF
TRBJ1-1 | . | TRBV18 | . | TGTGCCAGCTCACGAATGGACGGAATGAACACTGAAGCTTTCTTT | CASSRMDGMNTEAFF
TRBJ1-4 | TRBD1 | TRBV3-1/TRBV3-2 | . | TGTGCCAGCAGCCAAGGGGACAGGGCTGAAAAACTGTTTTTT | CASSQGDRAEKLFF
TRBJ1-6 | . | TRBV6-5 | few | TGTGCCAGTAGCCTATCAACCTATAATTCACCCCTCCACTTT | CASSLSTYNSPLHF
TRBJ2-3 | . | TRBV12-3/TRBV12-4 | . | TGTGCCACCAAACAAGGGGCAGATACGCAGTATTTT | CATKQGADTQYF
TRBJ1-2 | . | TRBV6-2/TRBV6-3 | . | TGTGCCAGCAGCCCTAGTGGAGCTAACTATGGCTACACCTTC | CASSPSGANYGYTF
TRBJ1-5 | TRBD1 | TRBV19 | . | TGTGCCAGTAACCCGGACAGGCTTTATCAGCCCCAGCATTTT | CASNPDRLYQPQHF
TRBJ2-7 | TRBD1 | TRBV3-1/TRBV3-2 | . | TGTGCCAGCAGCCAGGGGACAGGGCCCTCCTACGAGCAGTACTTC | CASSQGTGPSYEQYF
TRBJ1-1 | . | TRBV10-1 | . | TGCGCCAGCAGTGGAGGCTCATTGACAGCCCTCGGTGAAGCTTTCTTT | CASSGGSLTALGEAFF
TRBJ2-4 | TRBD1 | TRBV12-3/TRBV12-4 | . | TGTGCCAGCACCGCGACAGGGAACATTCAGTACTTC | CASTATGNIQYF
TRBJ1-5 | . | TRBV6-5 | . | TGTGCCAGCAGTTACAGGGATGGGCAGCCCCAGCATTTT | CASSYRDGQPQHF
TRBJ2-1 | TRBD2 | TRBV4-2 | . | TGTGCCAGCAGCCAATACGGACTAGTGGCATCCTACAATGAGCAGTTCTTC | CASSQYGLVASYNEQFF
TRBJ2-1 | TRBD2 | TRBV25-1 | . | TGTGCCAGCAGTAGCGGGAGGGATCGTTATGAGCAGTTCTTC | CASSSGRDRYEQFF
TRBJ1-1 | . | TRBV9 | . | TGTGCCAGCAGCACGACCGGATGGGAGGTCACTGAAGCTTTCTTT | CASSTTGWEVTEAFF
TRBJ1-2 | . | TRBV11-2 | once | TGTGCCAGCAGCCCTCAAGGTACAGGTTCTTCCTATGGCTACACCTTC | CASSPQGTGSSYGYTF